Listed below are T cell receptor beta chains from one sample, sequenced in a study of Graves' ophthalmopathy and Graves' hyperthyroidism. One entry per CDR3 protein results from TCRdb running MiXCR on the multiplex PCR reads. This sample has about 400,000 distinct CDR3 sequences; 21% occur once, and the top ten carry roughly 3%. The sequencing sample was made of peripheral blood. Every receptor here comes from a woman aged 18-29 years with stable Graves' hyperthyroidism. The conserved cysteine and the conserved F or W are not part of the CDR3 here. Size tells how often a clone was seen (once, few, many) or the class of an expanded clone, and some rows leave it out.

TRBJ1-1	many	TRBV11-1	ASSLALQGRNTEAF
TRBJ2-6	many	TRBV30	AWSQRGLLRSGANVLT
TRBJ1-5	.	TRBV28	ASRGTVLVPQH
TRBJ1-1	few	TRBV20-1	SASRGPTTEAF
TRBJ2-5	.	TRBV12-5	ASGLSEYRVGETQY
TRBJ1-2	many	TRBV19	ASSIQTNYGYT
TRBJ1-2	many	TRBV20-1	SARDPGIGGRHYGYT
TRBJ2-5	many	TRBV5-8	ASSLVAVETQY
TRBJ2-5	.	TRBV7-9	ASSQTSGQETQY
TRBJ2-5	.	TRBV7-3	ASSYQGGQETQY
TRBJ2-2	.	TRBV14	ASSQVAGEAGELF
TRBJ2-5	.	TRBV4-1	ASSDRGTAQETQY
TRBJ2-7	many	TRBV20-1	SGTSGDRREQY
TRBJ2-5	.	TRBV12-5	ASGLALGAQRHQETQY
TRBJ2-3	.	TRBV2	ASSELSLSGVSTDTQY
TRBJ2-7	many	TRBV11-2	ASSFVLHGDEQY
TRBJ1-5	.	TRBV6-5	ASSYSRSTNQPQH
TRBJ1-3	many	TRBV12-3/TRBV12-4	ASSLGANTIY
TRBJ2-7	many	TRBV12-3/TRBV12-4	ASSSRAQSYEQY
TRBJ2-5	many	TRBV10-3	AISDSSGAQETQY
TRBJ2-5	many	TRBV18	ASSPRQGGTETQY
TRBJ2-7	many	TRBV7-2	ASSYSTGAYEQY
TRBJ2-7	many	TRBV6-1	ASSEGHRSYEQY
TRBJ1-1	.	TRBV12-3/TRBV12-4	ASKQSGGGTEAF
TRBJ1-1	.	TRBV18	ASSVSQGPEAF
TRBJ1-5	many	TRBV30	AWSGQRSNQPQH
TRBJ1-1	many	TRBV6-1	ASTRHRGAGTEAF
TRBJ2-7	many	TRBV20-1	SARELHEQY
TRBJ1-1	.	TRBV5-1	ASSRDGSMYTDAF
TRBJ1-1	.	TRBV6-1	AIDRGDTEAF
TRBJ1-6	many	TRBV20-1	SAQGGAGSPLH
TRBJ2-5	.	TRBV29-1	SGYRGLSQETQY
TRBJ2-7	many	TRBV27	ASTRRLDGLNPSYEQY
TRBJ1-6	.	TRBV20-1	SANTGESSPLH
TRBJ1-2	many	TRBV20-1	SASLDRSYGYT
TRBJ2-3	few	TRBV25-1	ASSVRSRGSPGADTQY
TRBJ1-5	many	TRBV28	ASSLMVGRTQPQH
TRBJ1-2	many	TRBV25-1	ASSGPTGAGGYGYT
TRBJ2-7	many	TRBV19	ASSISDSEFFEQY
TRBJ1-6	many	TRBV7-9	ASSYHASRGESPLH
TRBJ2-5	many	TRBV12-3/TRBV12-4	ASSFQGGEMQETQY
TRBJ2-2	many	TRBV10-3	AISESRQDYGELF
TRBJ2-5	.	TRBV12-3/TRBV12-4	ASSLPRGETQY
TRBJ2-7	.	TRBV28	ASSFGFRYEQY
TRBJ2-2	.	TRBV11-1	ASSLQGPLGPNTGELF
TRBJ2-7	many	TRBV20-1	SARDRRTSGNEQY
TRBJ1-6	many	TRBV20-1	SARVGRNSPLH
TRBJ1-2	few	TRBV30	AWKVSNYGYT
TRBJ1-1	.	TRBV6-1	ASIRGGRITPEAF
TRBJ2-5	many	TRBV11-2	ASSPRLGGRIFQETQY
TRBJ2-7	many	TRBV28	ASSLSSGRPSYEQY
TRBJ2-7	many	TRBV7-9	ASSLATGRGHEQY
TRBJ2-5	.	TRBV6-5	ASSYSQGLQETQY